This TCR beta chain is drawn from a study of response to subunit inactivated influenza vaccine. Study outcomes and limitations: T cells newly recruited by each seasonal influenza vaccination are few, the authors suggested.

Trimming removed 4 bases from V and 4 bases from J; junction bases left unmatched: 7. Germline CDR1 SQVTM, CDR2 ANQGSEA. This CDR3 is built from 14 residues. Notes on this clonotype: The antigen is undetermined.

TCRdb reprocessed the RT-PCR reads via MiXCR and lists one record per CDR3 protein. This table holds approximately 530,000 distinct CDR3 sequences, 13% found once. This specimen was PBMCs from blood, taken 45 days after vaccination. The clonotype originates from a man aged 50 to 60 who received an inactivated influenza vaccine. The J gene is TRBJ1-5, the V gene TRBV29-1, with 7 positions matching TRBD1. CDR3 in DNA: TGCAGCGTTGGTGCAGGGGGTGCGAATCAGCCCCAGCATTTT. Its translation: CSVGAGGANQPQHF.